The 9 T cell receptor beta chains below were found in one sample sequenced in a study of T-cell reconstitution after alpha-beta-depleted transplantation in children. This sample's TCRbeta library carried unique molecular identifier barcodes. A single record per CDR3 protein comes from TCRdb applying MiXCR to the PCR reads. The sample holds around 70,000 distinct CDR3 sequences, 11% seen once. Sequenced here: PBMCs, sampled before TCRalphabeta/CD19-depleted stem cell transplant. The origin of the receptors is a boy between 10 and 17 years old with acute myeloid leukemia, due to receive a stem cell transplant.

This clonotype occurred a few times. The chain recombines TRBV19 with TRBJ2-2; D is unclear. This CDR3 is 16 amino acids long. Germline loops: CDR1 LNHDA, CDR2 SQIVND (reference sequence). The germline V and J ends were trimmed by 4 bases and 0 bases, with 12 bases remaining between them. CDR3 in DNA: TGTGCCAGTAGTAGCATAAAGGGTGCGAACACCGGGGAGCTGTTTTTT. Protein: CASSSIKGANTGELFF.

This clonotype showed up many times. The V call is TRBV11-1, the J call TRBJ2-6, with TRBD1 matching over 7 bases. V gave up 5 bases and J gave up 0 bases; unmatched junction bases: 7. From germline, CDR1 is SGHAT and CDR2 FQDESV (reference sequence). This CDR3 contains 17 residues. CDR3 DNA sequence: TGTGCCAGCAGCCCATGGACAGGCCCCTCTGGGGCCAACGTCCTGACTTTC. This gives the protein CASSPWTGPSGANVLTF.

This clonotype was seen ten or more times. V is TRBV9 and J is TRBJ2-7, with D perhaps TRBD2 (5 bases). Germline values: CDR1 SGDLS, CDR2 YYNGEE. V lost 1 base and J 2 bases, leaving 10 bases between the germline ends. This CDR3 is 14 amino acids long. CDR3 residues: CASSVSGSAYEQYF. As DNA, the CDR3 is TGTGCCAGCAGCGTATCGGGGTCAGCCTACGAGCAGTACTTC.

This clonotype showed up many times. The J gene is TRBJ1-6, the V gene TRBV25-1; 7 positions match TRBD1. With V trimmed by 2 bases and J by 8 bases, 6 bases remained unmatched. The V gene's germline CDR1 is MGHDK and CDR2 SYGVNS. CDR3 length: 15 residues. CDR3: CASSETQGVHSPLHF. CDR3 nucleotides: TGTGCCAGCAGTGAAACGCAGGGGGTCCATTCACCCCTCCACTTT.

This clonotype was detected ten times or more. The chain links TRBV11-2 to TRBJ2-5; 10 bases line up with TRBD2. CDR1 is SGHAT and CDR2 is FQNNGV in the germline V gene. This CDR3 contains 15 residues. Trimming took 5 bases from V and 5 from J; bases not matched to a gene: 8. CDR3 in amino acids: CASSPVAGGIETQYF. As DNA, the CDR3 is TGTGCCAGCAGCCCGGTAGCGGGGGGAATTGAGACCCAGTACTTC.

This clonotype showed up many times. The chain recombines TRBV29-1 with TRBJ1-1; D not resolved. The V end was cut by 4 bases, the J end by 3 bases, with 3 bases between. The CDR3 length is 10 residues. Per the germline V gene, CDR1 is SQVTM and CDR2 is ANQGSEA. The CDR3 loop is CSVADTEAFF. The CDR3 DNA reads TGCAGCGTTGCCGACACTGAAGCTTTCTTT.

This clonotype has at least ten counts. The V and J genes are TRBV7-9 and TRBJ1-5, with a weak D call TRBD1 (6 bases). Trimming stripped 5 bases from V and 9 bases from J, with 20 bases between. Germline loops: CDR1 SEHNR, CDR2 FQNEAQ (reference sequence). The CDR3 is made up of 15 amino acids. CDR3 residues: CASSLPEGTFRPQHF. The CDR3 DNA sequence: TGTGCCAGCAGCCTCCCTGAGGGGACATTTCGGCCCCAGCATTTT.

This clonotype appeared many times. The chain employs TRBV5-6 and TRBJ2-2, with 10 bases identical to TRBD2. Unmatched junction bases numbered 5, after V lost 4 bases and J lost 2 bases. The CDR3 totals 16 residues. CDR1 SGHDT and CDR2 YYEEEE come from the germline V gene. CDR3 nucleotides: TGTGCCAGCAGCCTCGGACTAGCGGACAACACCGGGGAGCTGTTTTTT. It is translated as CASSLGLADNTGELFF. Filled out from reference TRBV5-6 and TRBJ2-2, the complete variable domain reads DAGVTQSPTHLIKTRGQQVTLRCSPKSGHDTVSWYQQALGQGPQFIFQYYEEEERQRGNFPDRFSGHQFPNYSSELNVNALLLGDSALYLCASSLGLADNTGELFFGEGSRLTVL.

This clonotype came up many times. The CDR3 bases are TGCAGTGCTTCGGGACTAGCGGGAGATACGCAGTATTTT. This gives the protein CSASGLAGDTQYF. The chain uses TRBV20-1 and TRBJ2-3; 12 bases align to TRBD2. Germline V CDR1 and CDR2: DFQATT, SNEGSKA (reference sequence). Trimming cost V 5 bases and J 5 bases; bases outside gene matches: 2. The CDR3 extends over 13 amino acids.